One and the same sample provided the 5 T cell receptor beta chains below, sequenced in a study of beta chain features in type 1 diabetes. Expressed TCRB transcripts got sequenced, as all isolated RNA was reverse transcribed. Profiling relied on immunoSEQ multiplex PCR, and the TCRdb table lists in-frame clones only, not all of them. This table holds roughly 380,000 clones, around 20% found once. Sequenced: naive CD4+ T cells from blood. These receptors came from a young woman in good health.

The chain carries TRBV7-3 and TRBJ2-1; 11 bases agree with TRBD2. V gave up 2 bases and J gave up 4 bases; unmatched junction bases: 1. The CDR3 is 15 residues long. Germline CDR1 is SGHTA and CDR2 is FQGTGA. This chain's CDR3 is CASSLASGGYNEQFF. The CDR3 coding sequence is TGTGCCAGCAGCTTAGCTAGCGGGGGGTACAATGAGCAGTTCTTC.

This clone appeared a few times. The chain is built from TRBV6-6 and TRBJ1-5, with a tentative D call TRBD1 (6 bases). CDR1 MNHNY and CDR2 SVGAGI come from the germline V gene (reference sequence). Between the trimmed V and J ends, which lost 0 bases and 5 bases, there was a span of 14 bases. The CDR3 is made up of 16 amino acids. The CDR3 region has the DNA TGTGCCAGCAGTTACTCGATGGGGAGGGGGGATCAGCCCCAGCATTTT. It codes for CASSYSMGRGDQPQHF.

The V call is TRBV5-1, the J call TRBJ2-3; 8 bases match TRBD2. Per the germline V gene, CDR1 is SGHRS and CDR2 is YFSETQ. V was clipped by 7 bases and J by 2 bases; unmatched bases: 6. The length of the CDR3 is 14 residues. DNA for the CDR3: TGCGCCAGCGAGAAGCGGGGGCCCACAGATACGCAGTATTTT. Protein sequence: CASEKRGPTDTQYF.

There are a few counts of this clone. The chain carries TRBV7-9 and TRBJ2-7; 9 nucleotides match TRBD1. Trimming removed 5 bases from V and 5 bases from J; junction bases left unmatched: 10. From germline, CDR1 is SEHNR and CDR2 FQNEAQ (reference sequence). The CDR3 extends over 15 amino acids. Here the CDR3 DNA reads TGTGCCAGCAGCACGAGATTGGGACAGGGTGACGAGCAGTACTTC. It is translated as CASSTRLGQGDEQYF. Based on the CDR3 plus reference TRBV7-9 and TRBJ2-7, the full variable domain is DTGVSQNPRHKITKRGQNVTFRCDPISEHNRLYWYRQTLGQGPEFLTYFQNEAQLEKSRLLSDRFSAERPKGSFSTLEIQRTEQGDSAMYLCASSTRLGQGDEQYFGPGTRLTVT.

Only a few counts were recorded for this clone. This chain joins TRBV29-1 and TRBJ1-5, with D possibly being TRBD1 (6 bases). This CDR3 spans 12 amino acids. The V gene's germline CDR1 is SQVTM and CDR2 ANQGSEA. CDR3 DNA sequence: TGCGGCGCCGGGGGGGCTGGACAGCCCCAGCATTTT. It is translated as CGAGGAGQPQHF.